Following are 3 T cell receptor beta chains from one sample sequenced in a study of cytotoxic CD8 clonotypes in ibrutinib-treated CLL. Assay: immunoSEQ multiplex PCR; the TCRdb copy retains only in-frame clones and omits some. The sample has a few hundred thousand clones; 67% are singletons. Source: PBMCs, taken after 36 months of ibrutinib treatment. The source is a human donor with chronic lymphocytic leukemia.

This CDR3 is CASSLSPGLAQGGSEQFF. The CDR3 bases are TGCGCCAGCAGCTTGTCTCCGGGACTAGCCCAAGGAGGCAGTGAGCAGTTCTTC. This chain uses TRBV5-1 with TRBJ2-1; 9 bases agree with TRBD2. Germline V gene data show CDR1 as SGHRS and CDR2 as YFSETQ. The CDR3 extends over 18 amino acids. V trimming: 1 base; J trimming: 9 bases; junction bases outside the gene matches: 17.

V gene TRBV7-8 combines with J gene TRBJ2-7; the D is unclear. Germline loops: CDR1 SGHVS, CDR2 FQNEAQ. The CDR3 is made up of 12 amino acids. Trimming removed 5 bases from V and 7 bases from J, with 12 bases in between. CDR3: CASSTRWREQYF. The CDR3 nucleotides are TGTGCCAGCAGCACCAGATGGCGGGAGCAGTACTTC.

This chain uses TRBV29-1 with TRBJ2-3, with 12 bases lining up with TRBD2. The CDR3 consists of 15 residues. Per germline, CDR1 SQVTM and CDR2 ANQGSEA. The V and J ends lost 6 bases and 7 bases, in that order; junction bases with no gene match: 11. The CDR3 sequence: CSVRGLAGTRNTQYF. DNA for the CDR3: TGCAGCGTCCGAGGACTAGCGGGGACAAGAAATACGCAGTATTTT.